These 19 T cell receptor beta chains originate from one sample sequenced in a study of cytomegalovirus exposure and HLA in healthy donors. A multiplex PCR was run with 60 Vbeta primers and 13 Jbeta primers. Sequenced by immunoSEQ multiplex PCR; TCRdb stores in-frame clones only, minus some. In the table there are 170,000 or so clones, roughly 80% of which are singletons. The sample taken for sequencing was PBMCs. All receptors derive from a man between 18 and 29 years old in good health and CMV-seronegative.

The chain recombines TRBV4-3 with TRBJ1-4, with TRBD1 matching over 7 bases. Germline V gene sequence: CDR1 LGHNA, CDR2 YSLEER. J was trimmed by 6 bases and V by 3 bases; bases with no gene match: 16. This CDR3 has 18 residues. The CDR3 DNA follows: TGCGCCAGCAGCCAGCCATCTTTAACAGGGGATTGTGATGAAAAACTGTTTTTT. This encodes CASSQPSLTGDCDEKLFF.

This rearrangement joins TRBV14 to TRBJ2-3; TRBD2 matches 13 bases. The CDR3 covers 15 residues. The germline gives CDR1 SGHDN, CDR2 FVKESK. V lost 4 bases, J lost 7 bases, and 5 bases stayed unmatched. This chain's CDR3 is CASSRLLAGGNTQYF. CDR3 nucleotides: TGTGCCAGCAGCCGCCTACTAGCGGGAGGGAATACGCAGTATTTT.

V is TRBV7-2 and J is TRBJ1-5, with TRBD1 as a possible D gene (5 bases). The CDR3 is 13 amino acids. Germline V gene sequence: CDR1 SGHTA, CDR2 FQGNSA. V lost 5 bases and J 7 bases, leaving 12 bases between the germline ends. The CDR3 region is CASSPLRGQPQHF. CDR3 DNA sequence: TGTGCCAGCAGCCCCCTCCGGGGGCAGCCCCAGCATTTT.

This clone was seen only a few times. This chain links TRBV19 with TRBJ2-1; 13 nucleotides agree with TRBD2. The CDR3 is 14 amino acids. After removal of 5 bases from V and 6 bases from J, the junction contained 1 base not matched to a gene. Germline values: CDR1 LNHDA, CDR2 SQIVND (reference sequence). The CDR3 DNA reads TGTGCCAGTAGTCGACTAGCGGGGGGCAATGAGCAGTTCTTC. Its protein product is CASSRLAGGNEQFF.

The V and J genes are TRBV5-1 and TRBJ2-5; TRBD2 agrees at 10 bases. The J call may be incorrect, as the DNA end agrees better with TRBJ2-7. CDR1 and CDR2 (germline): SGHRS, YFSETQ. This CDR3 is built from 15 residues. CDR3 DNA sequence: TGCGCCAGCAGCTTGGCACTAGCGGGGCACTACGAGCAGTACTTC. It yields the protein CASSLALAGHYEQYF.

The chain combines TRBV7-2 with TRBJ2-3; no reliable D call. Germline V lookup: CDR1 SGHTA, CDR2 FQGNSA. The CDR3 loop spans 11 amino acids. V was shortened by 5 bases and J by 6 bases, with 6 bases between the two germline ends. Here the CDR3 reads CASSERDTQYF. CDR3 sequence (DNA): TGTGCCAGCAGCGAGAGGGATACGCAGTATTTT.

This sequence joins TRBV15 and TRBJ1-5, with TRBD1 identical over 7 bases. This CDR3 is built from 14 residues. CDR1 is LNHNV and CDR2 is YYDKDF in the germline V gene (reference sequence). After removal of 5 bases from V and 5 bases from J, the junction contained 6 bases not matched to a gene. CDR3 in DNA: TGTGCCACCAGCGGGGGACAGAACCATCAGCCCCAGCATTTT. Translated: CATSGGQNHQPQHF.

V is TRBV4-1 and J is TRBJ2-2, with 7 bases aligning to TRBD1. Germline CDR1 MGHRA, CDR2 YSYEKL. Trimming at V came to 5 bases and at J to 1 base, leaving 4 bases not matched to a gene. The CDR3 has 15 amino acids. Here the CDR3 reads CASSSGTVNTGELFF. Here the CDR3 DNA reads TGCGCCAGCAGCTCCGGGACAGTGAACACCGGGGAGCTGTTTTTT.

This chain joins TRBV7-6 and TRBJ1-2, with D perhaps TRBD1 (6 bases). The V end lost 4 bases, the J end lost 4 bases, and 16 bases lay between the germline ends. In germline, CDR1 is SGHVS, CDR2 FNYEAQ. The CDR3 extends over 15 amino acids. The CDR3 is CASSSEDSFLYGYTF. CDR3 DNA: TGTGCCAGCAGCTCAGAGGACAGTTTCCTCTATGGCTACACCTTC.

CDR3 DNA: TGTGCCAGCAGGCCCGGGGGGGGGTCCAGGAACACTGAAGCTTTCTTT. Translation gives CASRPGGGSRNTEAFF. J is TRBJ1-1 and V is TRBV2; a possible D gene is TRBD1 (5 bases). Germline V lookup: CDR1 SNHLY, CDR2 FYNNEI. The CDR3 has 16 amino acids. V lost 6 bases to trimming and J lost 1 base, with 18 bases between them.

V is TRBV6-6 and J is TRBJ1-1; maybe TRBD1 (5 bases). V was clipped by 2 bases and J by 4 bases, with 14 bases between them. The germline V gene has CDR1 MNHNY and CDR2 SVGAGI (reference sequence). The CDR3 has 15 amino acids. The CDR3 coding sequence is TGTGCCAGCAGTTACGGCCAGGGTGCTTCCACTGAAGCTTTCTTT. This codes for CASSYGQGASTEAFF.

J is TRBJ1-6 and V is TRBV19; TRBD1 agrees at 9 bases. The V and J ends lost 6 bases and 9 bases, in that order; junction bases with no gene match: 9. CDR1 LNHDA and CDR2 SQIVND come from the germline V gene (reference sequence). This CDR3 is 15 amino acids long. In nucleotides, the CDR3 is TGTGCCAGTAGCCGGGGACAGGGTTACAGTTCACCCCTCCACTTT. Encoded protein: CASSRGQGYSSPLHF.

V usage is TRBV6-1 and J usage is TRBJ1-3; D is possibly TRBD1 (5 bases). The CDR3 sequence is 15 residues long. In germline, CDR1 is MNHNS, CDR2 SASEGT. Trimming left V 5 bases short and J 4 bases short, with 15 bases between. CDR3 DNA: TGTGCCAGCAGTACCCCAACAGGTGCCGGAAACACCATATATTTT. As protein: CASSTPTGAGNTIYF.

This chain connects TRBV21-1 to TRBJ2-1; the table's D call TRBD1 went unverified against the DNA. TRBV21-1 is noted as a pseudogene. CDR3 length: 16 amino acids. CDR3 region: CASSETGTGYYNEQFF. For the CDR3, the DNA is TGTGCCAGCAGCGAAACCGGGACAGGGTACTACAATGAGCAGTTCTTC.

This chain joins TRBV5-5 and TRBJ2-3; 8 nucleotides match TRBD1. Germline V gene lookup returns CDR1 SGHKS and CDR2 YYEKEE (reference sequence). Germline trimming cut 2 bases from V and 4 bases from J; bases unmatched to any gene: 6. The CDR3 has 15 amino acids. The CDR3 protein is CASSLRTGRSDTQYF. In DNA, the CDR3 is TGTGCCAGCAGCTTACGGACAGGGCGTTCAGATACGCAGTATTTT.

The chain carries TRBV5-4 and TRBJ1-6; 7 bases are shared with TRBD1. The trim removed 2 bases at V and 4 bases at J, leaving 0 bases unmatched. There are 14 residues in the CDR3. Per the germline V gene, CDR1 is SGHNT and CDR2 is YYREEE (reference sequence). DNA of the CDR3: TGTGCCAGCAGCTTACAGGGGTATAATTCACCCCTCCACTTT. Its protein product is CASSLQGYNSPLHF.

This clone has a handful of counts. The rearrangement links TRBV18 to TRBJ1-2; no clear D gene. Per germline, CDR1 KGHSH and CDR2 LQKENI. The CDR3 has 16 amino acids. The germline V and J ends were trimmed by 3 bases and 5 bases, with 19 bases remaining between them. CDR3 in DNA: TGTGCCAGCTCACCCGGAGGTGGGCCCTCTCCTTATGGCTACACCTTC. It codes for CASSPGGGPSPYGYTF.

V and J are TRBV9 and TRBJ2-7; D is undetermined. Germline CDR1 is SGDLS and CDR2 is YYNGEE. The CDR3 totals 14 residues. The V end lost 0 bases, the J end lost 2 bases, and 9 bases lay between the germline ends. CDR3 loop: CASSVGPNPYEQYF. The CDR3 DNA sequence: TGTGCCAGCAGCGTAGGGCCAAACCCCTACGAGCAGTACTTC.

This clone was seen a few times. V and J are TRBV9 and TRBJ2-5; a weak D match, TRBD2 (6 bases). Per the germline V gene, CDR1 is SGDLS and CDR2 is YYNGEE. The V end lost 4 bases, the J end lost 4 bases, and 17 bases lay between the germline ends. This CDR3 is 15 amino acids long. The CDR3 spells CASSPSSRRGETQYF. Here the CDR3 DNA reads TGTGCCAGCAGCCCCTCGAGTCGGCGGGGAGAGACCCAGTACTTC.